The 25 T cell receptor beta chains in this list originate from one sample, sequenced in a study of blood T cell repertoires in COVID-19. TCRdb's table, derived via immunoSEQ multiplex PCR, lists solely in-frame clones and lacks some. The sample has about 150,000 clones; around 87% are singletons. Sequenced input: peripheral blood. Every receptor here comes from a man older than 75 with acute or convalescent COVID-19.

The J gene is TRBJ2-1, the V gene TRBV5-5, with D tentatively TRBD1 (5 bases). Germline values: CDR1 SGHKS, CDR2 YYEKEE (reference sequence). The CDR3 spans 16 residues. Trimming removed 4 bases from V and 10 bases from J, with 24 bases in between. The CDR3 protein is CASSAQGSLPGNEQFF. CDR3 coding DNA: TGTGCCAGCAGCGCTCAGGGTTCACTCCCCGGCAACGAGCAGTTCTTC. The variable domain in full, completed from reference TRBV5-5 and TRBJ2-1, reads DAGVTQSPTHLIKTRGQQVTLRCSPISGHKSVSWYQQVLGQGPQFIFQYYEKEERGRGNFPDRFSARQFPNYSSELNVNALLLGDSALYLCASSAQGSLPGNEQFFGPGTRLTVL.

The V and J genes are TRBV29-1 and TRBJ1-2; TRBD1 matches at 7 bases. V was pared by 6 bases and J by 8 bases, with 12 bases of the junction left unmatched. Germline CDR1 and CDR2: SQVTM and ANQGSEA. The CDR3 is 13 residues long. The CDR3 DNA reads TGCAGCGTCCCCGGGACAGTGGAGGACGGCTACACCTTC. Protein: CSVPGTVEDGYTF.

This chain joins TRBV3-1 (or the pseudogene TRBV3-2) and TRBJ2-1; maybe TRBD1 (6 bases). The CDR3 sequence is 15 residues long. V gave up 4 bases and J gave up 0 bases, with 10 bases separating them. In germline, CDR1 is LGHDT, CDR2 YNNKEL (reference sequence). CDR3 in DNA: TGTGCCAGCAGCCCCACAGGGAGCTCCTACAATGAGCAGTTCTTC. Its translation is CASSPTGSSYNEQFF.

This chain uses TRBV9 with TRBJ1-6, with 7 bases that match TRBD1. J lost 7 bases, V lost 2 bases, and 6 bases had no gene match. Germline V lookup: CDR1 SGDLS, CDR2 YYNGEE. This CDR3 spans 15 amino acids. CDR3 amino acids: CASSVYRDSNSPLHF. For the CDR3, the DNA is TGTGCCAGCAGCGTTTATCGGGACAGCAATTCACCCCTCCACTTT.

V gene TRBV11-2 combines with J gene TRBJ2-2; no firm D call. The CDR3 has 16 amino acids. From germline, CDR1 is SGHAT and CDR2 FQNNGV. Trimming shortened V by 5 bases and J by 1 base, and 14 bases separated the two germline ends. This CDR3 reads CASSGLRSLNTGELFF. CDR3 in DNA: TGTGCCAGCAGCGGGTTGAGGAGCTTGAACACCGGGGAGCTGTTTTTT.

DNA of the CDR3: TGTGCCAGCAGCGTCGCGGGGGGCTTCTTGACTATCGGCACCGGGGAGCTGTTTTTT. Translating it yields CASSVAGGFLTIGTGELFF. This chain links TRBV9 with TRBJ2-2, with TRBD2 identical over 8 bases. Germline V gene sequence: CDR1 SGDLS, CDR2 YYNGEE. CDR3 length equals 19 residues. J was trimmed by 4 bases and V by 2 bases; bases with no gene match: 16.

The rearrangement joins TRBV28 to TRBJ2-3, with a tentative D call TRBD2 (6 bases). Germline V gene lookup returns CDR1 MDHEN and CDR2 SYDVKM. The length of the CDR3 is 11 residues. Between the trimmed V and J ends, which lost 3 bases and 8 bases, there was a span of 6 bases. CDR3 amino acids: CASSLGLTQYF. The CDR3 coding sequence is TGTGCCAGCAGTTTGGGACTTACGCAGTATTTT.

This clone has a single count. J is TRBJ2-7 and V is TRBV3-1 (or the pseudogene TRBV3-2); no firm D call. Trimming removed 4 bases from V and 2 bases from J, with 3 bases in between. The CDR3 contains 11 residues. Germline assignment: CDR1 LGHDT and CDR2 YNNKEL (reference sequence). The CDR3: CASSRTYEQYF. CDR3 in DNA: TGTGCCAGCAGCCGTACCTACGAGCAGTACTTC.

The rearrangement links TRBV5-4 to TRBJ2-7; TRBD1 agrees at 11 bases. The length of the CDR3 is 14 residues. Germline lookup yields CDR1 SGHNT and CDR2 YYREEE (reference sequence). The J segment lost 2 bases and the V segment lost 4 bases, leaving 2 bases of the junction unmatched. CDR3 region: CASSRDRGAYEQYF. The CDR3 DNA reads as TGTGCCAGCAGCCGGGACAGGGGGGCCTACGAGCAGTACTTC.

This chain joins TRBV7-2 and TRBJ2-5, with D perhaps matching TRBD1 (5 bases). V lost 4 bases and J 2 bases, leaving 8 bases between the germline ends. In germline, CDR1 is SGHTA, CDR2 FQGNSA. This CDR3 has 13 amino acids. In nucleotides, the CDR3 is TGTGCCAGCAGCTGGGGCTTGCAAGAGACCCAGTACTTC. It is translated as CASSWGLQETQYF.

V gene TRBV14 combines with J gene TRBJ2-1, with D possibly being TRBD2 (5 bases). The CDR3 has 13 amino acids. The V gene lost 6 bases and the J gene lost 8 bases, with 14 bases spanning the gap. CDR1 and CDR2 from the germline V gene are SGHDN and FVKESK. For the CDR3, the DNA is TGTGCCAGCAGTCATGAGGACTGGGATGAGCAGTTCTTC. Protein sequence: CASSHEDWDEQFF.

The count of this clone is one. The rearrangement joins TRBV2 to TRBJ2-7; TRBD2 might be the D (6 bases). Germline V gene data show CDR1 as SNHLY and CDR2 as FYNNEI. The CDR3 runs to 15 residues. V lost 7 bases to trimming and J lost 2 bases, with 18 bases between them. Written as DNA, the CDR3 is TGTGCCAGCACCCGAAGTGGCGGGACGACCTACGAGCAGTACTTC. Amino acid sequence: CASTRSGGTTYEQYF. The full variable domain, rest sourced from reference TRBV2 and TRBJ2-7, is EPEVTQTPSHQVTQMGQEVILRCVPISNHLYFYWYRQILGQKVEFLVSFYNNEISEKSEIFDDQFSVERPDGSNFTLKIRSTKLEDSAMYFCASTRSGGTTYEQYFGPGTRLTVT.

The V and J genes are TRBV7-9 and TRBJ1-1, with D possibly being TRBD1 (6 bases). This CDR3 comprises 14 residues. V was trimmed by 1 base and J by 5 bases, leaving 11 bases between them. CDR1 is SEHNR, CDR2 FQNEAQ, per germline (reference sequence). In nucleotides, the CDR3 is TGTGCCAGCAGCTTAGGACAGGTGGGGACTGAAGCTTTCTTT. Translated: CASSLGQVGTEAFF.

The chain has TRBV11-2 and TRBJ2-2; no clear D. Germline V gene lookup returns CDR1 SGHAT and CDR2 FQNNGV. The CDR3 loop spans 13 amino acids. The V end was cut by 2 bases, the J end by 3 bases, with 4 bases between. This CDR3 reads CASSLTDTGELFF. DNA of the CDR3: TGTGCCAGCAGCTTAACGGACACCGGGGAGCTGTTTTTT.

V and J are TRBV4-1 and TRBJ2-1; 8 nucleotides line up with TRBD2. Losses at the gene ends were 0 bases for V and 6 bases for J; bases not matched to a gene: 1. The germline gives CDR1 MGHRA, CDR2 YSYEKL. This CDR3 comprises 14 residues. CDR3 nucleotides: TGCGCCAGCAGCCAAGAACTAGCGGTCAATGAGCAGTTCTTC. Translation gives CASSQELAVNEQFF.

This chain joins TRBV7-9 and TRBJ2-1, with D possibly matching TRBD2 (7 bases). V lost 3 bases to trimming and J lost 4 bases, with 13 bases between them. The germline gives CDR1 SEHNR, CDR2 FQNEAQ (reference sequence). The CDR3 consists of 15 residues. The CDR3 DNA sequence: TGTGCCAGCAGCTTTAATCGGGGGGCGTACAATGAGCAGTTCTTC. This gives the protein CASSFNRGAYNEQFF. The full variable domain, in which reference TRBV7-9 and TRBJ2-1 provide the parts outside the CDR3, is DTGVSQNPRHKITKRGQNVTFRCDPISEHNRLYWYRQTLGQGPEFLTYFQNEAQLEKSRLLSDRFSAERPKGSFSTLEIQRTEQGDSAMYLCASSFNRGAYNEQFFGPGTRLTVL.

The chain links TRBV6-5 to TRBJ2-3, with 10 bases fitting TRBD1. Germline assignment: CDR1 MNHEY and CDR2 SVGAGI. V shed 7 bases, J shed 1 base, and the junction held 2 bases outside the gene matches. The CDR3 has 14 residues. CDR3 sequence reads: CASTGTGGTDTQYF. CDR3 in DNA: TGTGCCAGCACCGGGACAGGGGGCACAGATACGCAGTATTTT.

The rearrangement links TRBV28 to TRBJ1-6; 7 positions agree with TRBD1. Germline CDR1 is MDHEN and CDR2 is SYDVKM. The CDR3 is 17 residues long. V lost 4 bases, J lost 9 bases, and 15 bases stayed unmatched. CDR3 amino acids: CASSSPWGAGGGSPLHF. The CDR3 DNA sequence: TGTGCCAGCAGTTCCCCCTGGGGGGCAGGGGGTGGTTCACCCCTCCACTTT.

This rearrangement joins TRBV25-1 to TRBJ2-5, with D possibly being TRBD1 (6 bases). V gave up 5 bases and J gave up 4 bases, with 23 bases separating them. The CDR3 sequence is 17 residues long. Germline V lookup: CDR1 MGHDK, CDR2 SYGVNS. CDR3: CASSNLGQKTDGETQYF. The CDR3, as DNA: TGTGCCAGCAGTAACCTAGGACAGAAAACCGACGGAGAGACCCAGTACTTC.

V and J are TRBV7-9 and TRBJ1-3; no firm D call. V was clipped by 5 bases and J by 4 bases, with 9 bases between them. CDR3 length: 13 residues. Germline V gives CDR1 SEHNR, CDR2 FQNEAQ (reference sequence). The chain's CDR3 is CASSRSAGNTIYF. The CDR3 DNA reads as TGTGCCAGCAGCCGTAGCGCGGGAAACACCATATATTTT.

The V call is TRBV3-1 (or the pseudogene TRBV3-2), the J call TRBJ1-5; maybe TRBD1 (6 bases). The germline V and J ends were trimmed by 1 base and 4 bases, with 11 bases remaining between them. CDR1 is LGHDT, CDR2 YNNKEL, per germline (reference sequence). The CDR3 covers 15 residues. The CDR3 bases are TGTGCCAGCAGCCAAGGACAGGAGAGGAATCAGCCCCAGCATTTT. Translated: CASSQGQERNQPQHF.

The chain uses TRBV19 and TRBJ1-5, with TRBD1 matching 9 bases. The V gene's germline CDR1 is LNHDA and CDR2 SQIVND (reference sequence). V shed 1 base, J shed 5 bases, and the junction held 3 bases outside the gene matches. The CDR3 spans 15 residues. The chain's CDR3 is CASSIAGQGDQPQHF. The CDR3 region has the DNA TGTGCCAGTAGTATAGCGGGACAGGGCGATCAGCCCCAGCATTTT.

The chain has TRBV21-1 and TRBJ1-5; the table's D call, TRBD1, was not checked against the DNA. TRBV21-1 is given as a pseudogene. The CDR3 is 18 amino acids. DNA of the CDR3: TGTGCCAGCAGCAAAGGGGGAGACAGGGATGGTCGCAATCAGCCCCAGCATTTT. The encoded protein is CASSKGGDRDGRNQPQHF.

DNA for the CDR3: TGTGCCAGCAGCTTAACCCCCGGGACAGCCTACAACGAGCAGTACTTC. It yields the protein CASSLTPGTAYNEQYF. The V and J genes are TRBV7-3 and TRBJ2-7, with TRBD1 matching over 7 bases. The V gene end was trimmed by 0 bases and the J gene end by 5 bases; junction bases not matched to a gene: 10. The germline V gene encodes CDR1 SGHTA and CDR2 FQGTGA. The CDR3 is 16 amino acids.

The J gene is TRBJ2-3, the V gene TRBV19; 7 bases fit TRBD2. This CDR3 is 16 amino acids long. Germline CDR1 LNHDA, CDR2 SQIVND (reference sequence). Unmatched junction bases numbered 12, after V lost 5 bases and J lost 4 bases. In nucleotides, the CDR3 is TGTGCCAGTAGTGTGGGGTTGGGAGGGAAAGCAGATACGCAGTATTTT. Its protein product is CASSVGLGGKADTQYF.